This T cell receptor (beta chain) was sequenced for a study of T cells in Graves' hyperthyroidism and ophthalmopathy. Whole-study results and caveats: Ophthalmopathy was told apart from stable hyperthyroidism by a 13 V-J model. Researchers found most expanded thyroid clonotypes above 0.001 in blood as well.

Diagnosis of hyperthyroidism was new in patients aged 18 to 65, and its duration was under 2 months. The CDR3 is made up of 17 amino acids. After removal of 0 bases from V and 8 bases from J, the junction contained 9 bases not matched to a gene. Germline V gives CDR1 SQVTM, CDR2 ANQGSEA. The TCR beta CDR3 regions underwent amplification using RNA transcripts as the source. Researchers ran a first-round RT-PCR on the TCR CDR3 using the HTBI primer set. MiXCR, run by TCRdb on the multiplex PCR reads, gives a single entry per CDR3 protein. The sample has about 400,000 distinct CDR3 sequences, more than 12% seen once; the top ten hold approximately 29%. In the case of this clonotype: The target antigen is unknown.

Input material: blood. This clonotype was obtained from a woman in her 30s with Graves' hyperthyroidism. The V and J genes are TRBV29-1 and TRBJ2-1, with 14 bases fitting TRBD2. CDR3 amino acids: CSVEETGLAGVSDEQFF. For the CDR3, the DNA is TGCAGCGTTGAAGAGACGGGACTAGCGGGAGTTTCTGATGAGCAGTTCTTC.